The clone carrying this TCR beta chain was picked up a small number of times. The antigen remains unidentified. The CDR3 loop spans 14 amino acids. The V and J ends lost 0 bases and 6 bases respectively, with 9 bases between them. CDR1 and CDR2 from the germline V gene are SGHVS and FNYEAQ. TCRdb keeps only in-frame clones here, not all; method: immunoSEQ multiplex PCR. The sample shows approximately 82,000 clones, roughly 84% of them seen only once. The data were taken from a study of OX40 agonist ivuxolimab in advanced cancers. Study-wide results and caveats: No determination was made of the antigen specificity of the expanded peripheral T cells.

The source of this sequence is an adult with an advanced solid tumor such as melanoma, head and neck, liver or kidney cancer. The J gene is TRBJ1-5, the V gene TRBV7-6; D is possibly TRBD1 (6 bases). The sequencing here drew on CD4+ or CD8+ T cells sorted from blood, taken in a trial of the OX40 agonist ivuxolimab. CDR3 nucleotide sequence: TGTGCCAGCAGCTTAGCAGGGGGAGTTCAGCCCCAGCATTTT. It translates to CASSLAGGVQPQHF. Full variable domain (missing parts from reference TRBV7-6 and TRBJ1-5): GAGVSQSPRYKVTKRGQDVALRCDPISGHVSLYWYRQALGQGPEFLTYFNYEAQQDKSGLPNDRFSAERPEGSISTLTIQRTEQRDSAMYRCASSLAGGVQPQHFGDGTRLSIL.